This T cell receptor beta chain was sequenced during a study of control samples from healthy donors and cancer patients. V lost 2 bases to trimming and J lost 8 bases; unmatched junction nucleotides: 6. The CDR3 is 14 residues long. Germline CDR1 reads SGHNT; CDR2 reads YYREEE (reference sequence). Clones were read by immunoSEQ multiplex PCR, and TCRdb kept only the in-frame ones, dropping some. This table has fewer than 200,000 clones, around 91% appearing once. The gene calls are TRBV5-4 and TRBJ2-1; 8 nucleotides line up with TRBD1. The sample was blood. The TCR sequence derives from a woman aged 50 to 60 in good health. The CDR3 DNA is TGTGCCAGCAGCTTTTATCAGGGGGCAGATGAGCAGTTCTTC. Translation gives CASSFYQGADEQFF. Supplemented by reference TRBV5-4 and TRBJ2-1, the full variable domain reads ETGVTQSPTHLIKTRGQQVTLRCSSQSGHNTVSWYQQALGQGPQFIFQYYREEENGRGNFPPRFSGLQFPNYSSELNVNALELDDSALYLCASSFYQGADEQFFGPGTRLTVL.